Detailed here is one T cell receptor beta chain. At one of its ends the junction is not consistent with the germline gene, which may arise from a read error. Profiling relied on immunoSEQ multiplex PCR, and the TCRdb table lists in-frame clones only, not all of them. The sample records fewer than 200,000 clones, around 89% being singletons. These data originate in a study of control samples from healthy donors and cancer patients. The clonotype originates from a woman aged 45-65 years in good health. The specimen was blood.

The CDR3 DNA follows: TGTGCCAGCAGCCCCCCGACAGGGTACGAGCAGCACTTC. It encodes CASSPPTGYEQHF. V gene TRBV11-1 combines with J gene TRBJ2-7; 7 bases align to TRBD1. Germline CDR1 is SGHAT and CDR2 is FQDESV (reference sequence). There are 13 residues in the CDR3.